This TCR beta chain was identified during a study of blood T cells in healthy people across ages. Trimming took off 5 bases at V and 5 bases at J, with 18 bases between the two ends. The CDR3 is 15 residues long. Per the germline V gene, CDR1 is MDHEN and CDR2 is SYDVKM. There are a few counts of this clonotype. Antigen: not known. Sample-barcoded 5' priming and a J-beta primer mix drove a second PCR of roughly 6 to 12 cycles. Through a template-switch adaptor with 12 random nucleotides, each cDNA molecule received a tag. TCRdb re-derived calls from the 5' RACE reads in MiXCR, one entry per CDR3 protein. Counted here are around 320,000 distinct CDR3 sequences, 25% to 30% occurring once; the ten biggest clones make up roughly 28%. At least 5 micrograms of total RNA were extracted per sample. General observations from the study: Samples with more naive T cells showed higher observed beta diversity. Fewer expanded clones and more diversity marked long-lived versus aged donors.

This receptor was obtained from a woman between 65 and 79 years old in good health. This rearrangement joins TRBV28 to TRBJ2-5; possibly TRBD2 for D (6 bases). The sample was blood. CDR3 DNA sequence: TGTGCCAGCAGTCCCGGGACTCTACTACGGGAGACCCAGTACTTC. Its translation: CASSPGTLLRETQYF.